These T cell receptor beta chains were read from a single sample in a study of blood T cell repertoires in COVID-19. Clones were sequenced by immunoSEQ multiplex PCR, and TCRdb holds only the in-frame ones, with some missing. The sample comprises 60,000 to 95,000 clones, roughly 90% of which are singletons, and about 17% rests with the top ten. Sequenced material: peripheral blood. All receptors come from a woman at least 80 years old with active or convalescent COVID-19. The CDR3 runs from the conserved cysteine through the conserved F or W. D genes are given only for firm matches. Expanded clones are given a class, and other clones once, few, many or no size at all.

abundance	v_gene	d_gene	j_gene	CDR3aa	CDR3nt
-	TRBV4-1	-	TRBJ2-6	CASSQVTITLGANVLTF	TGCGCCAGCAGCCAAGTGACAATTACCCTCGGGGCCAACGTCCTGACTTTC
-	TRBV30	-	TRBJ1-2	CAWSAGNHYGYTF	TGTGCCTGGAGTGCGGGGAATCACTATGGCTACACCTTC
once	TRBV14	-	TRBJ2-3	CASSQVSGRTDTQYF	TGTGCCAGCAGCCAAGTGAGCGGCCGCACAGATACGCAGTATTTT
-	TRBV28	-	TRBJ2-7	CASSLPRQAHREQYF	TGTGCCAGCAGTCTCCCTAGACAGGCACATCGAGAGCAGTACTTC
-	TRBV5-1	-	TRBJ1-3	CASSLNPGSGNTIYF	TGCGCCAGCAGCTTAAACCCAGGCTCTGGAAACACCATATATTTT
-	TRBV19	TRBD1	TRBJ2-4	CASSTIQGAGGNIQYF	TGTGCCAGTAGTACAATACAGGGGGCTGGGGGGAACATTCAGTACTTC
-	TRBV19	-	TRBJ2-5	CASSIPWEEETQYF	TGTGCCAGTAGTATCCCGTGGGAGGAAGAGACCCAGTACTTC
-	TRBV18	TRBD1	TRBJ2-2	CASSPDRGDTGELFF	TGTGCCAGCTCACCGGACAGGGGAGACACCGGGGAGCTGTTTTTT
-	TRBV4-2	-	TRBJ1-2	CASSQDQQGMPRGYTF	TGTGCCAGCAGCCAAGATCAACAGGGTATGCCCCGAGGCTACACCTTC
-	TRBV6-6	TRBD1	TRBJ1-6	CASSTQGSSYNSPLHF	TGTGCCAGCAGCACACAGGGGAGCTCCTATAATTCACCCCTCCACTTT
-	TRBV30	-	TRBJ1-3	CAWSVEPVSGNTIYF	TGTGCCTGGAGTGTAGAACCGGTCTCTGGAAACACCATATATTTT
once	TRBV19	TRBD1	TRBJ2-5	CASSMDRGRAQYF	TGTGCCAGTAGTATGGACAGGGGGCGGGCCCAGTACTTC
-	TRBV3-1/TRBV3-2	-	TRBJ2-2	CASSLLVSTGELFF	TGTGCCAGCAGCCTGTTAGTCTCCACCGGGGAGCTGTTTTTT
-	TRBV28	TRBD2	TRBJ2-2	CASSLGLAGNTGELFF	TGTGCCAGCAGTTTAGGGCTAGCGGGGAACACCGGGGAGCTGTTTTTT
-	TRBV7-2	TRBD1	TRBJ1-2	CASSLEGARAHTF	TGTGCCAGCAGCTTAGAGGGGGCCAGGGCCCACACCTTC
-	TRBV19	TRBD1	TRBJ1-2	CASSARGHDYGYTF	TGTGCCAGTAGTGCCAGGGGGCACGACTATGGCTACACCTTC
-	TRBV30	-	TRBJ1-4	CAWSGQREKLFF	TGTGCCTGGAGTGGACAACGAGAAAAACTGTTTTTT
-	TRBV5-5	-	TRBJ1-4	CASSYRQAANEKLFF	TGTGCCAGCAGCTATCGACAGGCAGCTAATGAAAAACTGTTTTTT
-	TRBV5-1	TRBD2	TRBJ2-1	CASTQGLAGYNEQFF	TGCGCCAGCACCCAGGGGCTAGCGGGGTACAATGAGCAGTTCTTC
-	TRBV30	TRBD2	TRBJ2-5	CAWSVGMRELLQETQYF	TGTGCCTGGAGTGTAGGGATGCGGGAGCTATTGCAAGAGACCCAGTACTTC
-	TRBV29-1	TRBD2	TRBJ2-1	CSVLSGGGNEQFF	TGCAGCGTTCTTAGCGGGGGTGGCAATGAGCAGTTCTTC
-	TRBV13	-	TRBJ1-2	CASSLAGNYGYTF	TGTGCCAGCAGCTTAGCCGGGAACTATGGTTACACCTTC